The 22 T cell receptor beta chains in this list originate from one sample, sequenced in a study of T cells in Graves' hyperthyroidism and ophthalmopathy. Amplification of TCR beta CDR3 regions was performed using RNA transcripts as template. The TCR CDR3 first-round RT-PCR relied on the HTBI primer set. A single record per CDR3 protein comes from TCRdb applying MiXCR to the multiplex PCR reads. The data show fewer than 300,000 distinct CDR3 sequences, roughly 15% seen once. Material: blood. These receptors came from a woman in her 50s with Graves' hyperthyroidism that later progressed to Graves' ophthalmopathy.

The V gene is TRBV6-1, the J gene TRBJ1-5; D call uncertain. This CDR3 spans 12 amino acids. The germline V gene has CDR1 MNHNS and CDR2 SASEGT. V was clipped by 4 bases and J by 5 bases, with 6 bases between them. CDR3 loop: CASSARYQPQHF. CDR3 nucleotides: TGTGCCAGCAGTGCCCGTTATCAGCCCCAGCATTTT.

This clonotype turned up a few times. The genes are TRBV6-1 and TRBJ2-7; D uncertain. This CDR3 is built from 13 residues. Germline CDR1 MNHNS, CDR2 SASEGT. V gave up 6 bases and J gave up 1 base, with 10 bases separating them. This CDR3 is CASRLPDSYEQYF. Written as DNA, the CDR3 is TGTGCCAGCAGGCTACCCGATTCCTACGAGCAGTACTTC.

This clonotype was detected ten times or more. This chain connects TRBV28 to TRBJ2-3; 11 bases are shared with TRBD1. The CDR3 contains 14 residues. J lost 4 bases, V lost 5 bases, and 2 bases had no gene match. Germline CDR1 MDHEN, CDR2 SYDVKM. This CDR3 reads CASSGQGAADTQYF. The DNA for the CDR3 is TGTGCCAGCAGTGGACAGGGGGCGGCAGATACGCAGTATTTT. Looking up the rest from reference TRBV28 and TRBJ2-3 gives the full variable domain: DVKVTQSSRYLVKRTGEKVFLECVQDMDHENMFWYRQDPGLGLRLIYFSYDVKMKEKGDIPEGYSVSREKKERFSLILESASTNQTSMYLCASSGQGAADTQYFGPGTRLTVL.

This clonotype has only a few counts. The rearrangement links TRBV5-1 to TRBJ1-1; 9 bases match TRBD1. Trimming at V came to 0 bases and at J to 11 bases, leaving 11 bases not matched to a gene. This CDR3 spans 15 amino acids. Germline values: CDR1 SGHRS, CDR2 YFSETQ. CDR3 region: CASSLGGTGSSRAFF. The CDR3 coding sequence is TGCGCCAGCAGCTTGGGAGGGACAGGGTCTTCTCGGGCTTTCTTT.

This clonotype was seen only a few times. The rearrangement links TRBV20-1 to TRBJ2-2, with 9 bases that match TRBD1. The germline V gene has CDR1 DFQATT and CDR2 SNEGSKA (reference sequence). The V segment lost 4 bases and the J segment 6 bases; nucleotides outside the gene matches: 6. CDR3 length: 14 residues. Written as DNA, the CDR3 is TGCAGTGCTATCCGGGACAGGGCCTCCGGGGAGCTGTTTTTT. Translating gives CSAIRDRASGELFF.

This clonotype has ten or more counts. This chain connects TRBV27 to TRBJ2-7; TRBD2 is a possible D gene (6 bases). Trimming left V 0 bases short and J 0 bases short, with 12 bases between. The germline CDR1 and CDR2 sequences are MNHEY and SMNVEV (reference sequence). The CDR3 is 16 amino acids. CDR3 nucleotide sequence: TGTGCCAGCAGTTTATCAGGGCAGGGACTCTCCTACGAGCAGTACTTC. Encoded protein: CASSLSGQGLSYEQYF.

There are many counts of this clonotype. The rearrangement joins TRBV4-2 to TRBJ2-1; TRBD2 matches at 11 bases. The V and J ends lost 4 bases and 3 bases, in that order; junction bases with no gene match: 5. CDR1 is LGHNA and CDR2 is YNFKEQ in the germline V gene. The CDR3 is 16 residues long. CDR3 protein: CASSPILAGGYNEQFF. The CDR3 DNA is TGTGCCAGCAGCCCCATTCTAGCGGGAGGCTACAATGAGCAGTTCTTC.

This rearrangement joins TRBV9 to TRBJ2-3; the match to TRBD2 covers 11 bases. Losses at the gene ends were 3 bases for V and 0 bases for J; bases not matched to a gene: 3. Per germline, CDR1 SGDLS and CDR2 YYNGEE. This CDR3 contains 16 residues. CDR3 in DNA: TGTGCCAGCAGCGCCCGACTAGCGGGAAGCACAGATACGCAGTATTTT. Translated: CASSARLAGSTDTQYF. The full variable domain, completed using reference TRBV9 and TRBJ2-3, is DSGVTQTPKHLITATGQRVTLRCSPRSGDLSVYWYQQSLDQGLQFLIQYYNGEERAKGNILERFSAQQFPDLHSELNLSSLELGDSALYFCASSARLAGSTDTQYFGPGTRLTVL.

V gene TRBV6-1 combines with J gene TRBJ1-1, with TRBD1 matching over 9 bases. The CDR3 contains 21 residues. Germline lookup yields CDR1 MNHNS and CDR2 SASEGT. Trimming removed 6 bases from V and 2 bases from J; junction bases left unmatched: 25. The DNA for the CDR3 is TGTGCCAGCAGCCCATCCCGTTTTCTGATACAGGGGGCAAGCTTTAACACTGAAGCTTTCTTT. Translation gives CASSPSRFLIQGASFNTEAFF.

This clonotype was detected a few times. The chain uses TRBV6-1 and TRBJ1-6; D gene unclear. The germline CDR1 and CDR2 sequences are MNHNS and SASEGT. Trimming left V 7 bases short and J 5 bases short, with 9 bases between. CDR3 length: 13 amino acids. CDR3 nucleotide sequence: TGTGCCAGCATCTCAGACGATAATTCACCCCTCCACTTT. Protein: CASISDDNSPLHF.

This clonotype has just a few counts. The V and J genes are TRBV27 and TRBJ2-5, with 9 bases aligning to TRBD2. Germline loops: CDR1 MNHEY, CDR2 SMNVEV (reference sequence). The CDR3 has 15 amino acids. With 1 base clipped from V and 3 bases from J, the junction kept 3 bases outside the gene matches. The CDR3 here is CASSLWLAGKETQYF. The CDR3 nucleotides read TGTGCCAGCAGTTTATGGCTAGCGGGAAAAGAGACCCAGTACTTC.

The CDR3 here is CASSQDIGVTGYEQYF. CDR3 sequence (DNA): TGCGCCAGCAGCCAAGATATAGGGGTGACCGGTTACGAGCAGTACTTC. The genes are TRBV4-1 and TRBJ2-7; D is possibly TRBD1 (5 bases). Germline V CDR1 and CDR2: MGHRA, YSYEKL. V lost 0 bases to trimming and J lost 4 bases, with 16 bases between them. CDR3 size: 16 residues.

At least ten counts were recorded for this clonotype. The genes are TRBV19 and TRBJ2-7, with 9 bases matching TRBD1. The germline V gene has CDR1 LNHDA and CDR2 SQIVND (reference sequence). Losses at the gene ends were 5 bases for V and 5 bases for J; bases not matched to a gene: 7. This CDR3 contains 14 residues. The CDR3 DNA reads TGTGCCAGTAGTCATGCGGGACAGGGTAACGAGCAGTACTTC. Protein: CASSHAGQGNEQYF.

Ten or more counts support this clonotype. The chain uses TRBV2 and TRBJ2-5, with TRBD2 matching over 14 bases. V was pared by 6 bases and J by 5 bases, with 8 bases of the junction left unmatched. The CDR3 length is 16 residues. Germline CDR1 reads SNHLY; CDR2 reads FYNNEI. Here the CDR3 reads CASRPGLAGGGETQYF. DNA for the CDR3: TGTGCCAGCAGACCCGGACTAGCGGGAGGTGGGGAGACCCAGTACTTC. Variable domain in full (rest from reference TRBV2 and TRBJ2-5): EPEVTQTPSHQVTQMGQEVILRCVPISNHLYFYWYRQILGQKVEFLVSFYNNEISEKSEIFDDQFSVERPDGSNFTLKIRSTKLEDSAMYFCASRPGLAGGGETQYFGPGTRLLVL.

This clonotype showed up just a few times. V gene TRBV29-1 combines with J gene TRBJ2-4; 13 bases map to TRBD2. J was trimmed by 6 bases and V by 2 bases; bases with no gene match: 7. CDR1 and CDR2 (germline): SQVTM, ANQGSEA. The CDR3 extends over 16 amino acids. This chain's CDR3 is CSVERTSGSVGNIQYF. In DNA form, the CDR3 reads TGCAGCGTTGAAAGGACTAGCGGGAGTGTGGGAAACATTCAGTACTTC.

This clonotype showed up many times. V is TRBV11-2 and J is TRBJ2-3; no clear D gene. This CDR3 spans 16 amino acids. Per germline, CDR1 SGHAT and CDR2 FQNNGV. V lost 5 bases and J 0 bases, leaving 15 bases between the germline ends. CDR3 region: CASSPTTRTSTDTQYF. The CDR3 region has the DNA TGTGCCAGCAGCCCAACTACAAGAACTAGCACAGATACGCAGTATTTT.

This clonotype was found many times. This chain links TRBV7-3 with TRBJ2-3, with 10 bases identical to TRBD2. The CDR3 runs to 15 residues. V was clipped by 5 bases and J by 3 bases; unmatched bases: 5. Germline V gene data show CDR1 as SGHTA and CDR2 as FQGTGA. CDR3 nucleotides: TGTGCCAGCAGCCTCCTGGGACTAGCGACAGATACGCAGTATTTT. This gives the protein CASSLLGLATDTQYF.

In regard to this clonotype: Its ends do not fully match the called genes, so a read error is possible. This chain links TRBV20-1 with TRBJ1-4, with D hard to call. CDR1 is DFQATT, CDR2 SNEGSKA, per germline (reference sequence). There are 14 residues in the CDR3. The CDR3 DNA follows: TGCAGTGCTAGATTGGACGGTGATAATGGAAAACTGTTTTTT. It yields the protein CSARLDGDNGKLFF.

This clonotype has at least ten counts. A clone one base away is much larger, so this may be a read error. V usage is TRBV12-3 or TRBV12-4 and J usage is TRBJ2-1; 10 nucleotides agree with TRBD2. The CDR3 is made up of 15 amino acids. The CDR3 loop is CAGSLALAGVNEQFF. CDR3 coding DNA: TGTGCCGGCAGTTTAGCGCTAGCGGGAGTCAATGAGCAGTTCTTC.

This clonotype came up a few times. The rearrangement links TRBV6-5 to TRBJ1-6; D gene ambiguous. The V and J ends lost 2 bases and 8 bases respectively, with 4 bases between them. In germline, CDR1 is MNHEY, CDR2 SVGAGI. There are 12 residues in the CDR3. In nucleotides, the CDR3 is TGTGCCAGCAGTTACAGGGATTCACCCCTCCACTTT. Amino acids: CASSYRDSPLHF.

In its sample, this clonotype was seen many times. The J gene is TRBJ1-2, the V gene TRBV7-2; a weak D match, TRBD1 (6 bases). CDR1 SGHTA and CDR2 FQGNSA come from the germline V gene. V lost 1 base, J lost 6 bases, and 9 bases lay in between. The CDR3 spans 13 residues. CDR3 in amino acids: CASSLETGNGYTF. The DNA for the CDR3 is TGTGCCAGCAGCTTAGAAACAGGGAATGGCTACACCTTC.

This clonotype was recorded at least ten times. V gene TRBV24-1 combines with J gene TRBJ2-7, with 8 bases lining up with TRBD1. The V gene's germline CDR1 is KGHDR and CDR2 SFDVKD. The CDR3 spans 15 residues. Trimming took 9 bases from V and 4 from J; bases not matched to a gene: 13. The CDR3 region has the DNA TGTGCCACCCCCCTCGAGGACAGGGATTTGTACGAGCAGTACTTC. It is translated as CATPLEDRDLYEQYF.